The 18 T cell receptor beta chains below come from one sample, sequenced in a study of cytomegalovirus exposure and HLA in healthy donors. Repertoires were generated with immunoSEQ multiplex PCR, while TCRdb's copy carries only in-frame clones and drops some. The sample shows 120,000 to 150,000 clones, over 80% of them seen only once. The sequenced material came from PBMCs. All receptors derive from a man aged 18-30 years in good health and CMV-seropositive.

CDR3 bases: TGTGCCAGCAGCCAAGAAGTGGCGGGGGGCCGTGGAGATACGCAGTATTTT. Amino acid sequence: CASSQEVAGGRGDTQYF. This rearrangement joins TRBV4-2 to TRBJ2-3; 8 positions match TRBD2. V lost 0 bases, J lost 5 bases, and 10 bases stayed unmatched. CDR3 length equals 17 residues. Germline-derived CDR1 and CDR2 are LGHNA and YNFKEQ.

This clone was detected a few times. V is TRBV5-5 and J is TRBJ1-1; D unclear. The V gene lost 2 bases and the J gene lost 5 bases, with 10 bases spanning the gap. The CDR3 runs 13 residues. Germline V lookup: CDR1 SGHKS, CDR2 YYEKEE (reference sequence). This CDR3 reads CASSFVQKTEAFF. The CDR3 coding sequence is TGTGCCAGCAGCTTTGTACAGAAGACTGAAGCTTTCTTT.

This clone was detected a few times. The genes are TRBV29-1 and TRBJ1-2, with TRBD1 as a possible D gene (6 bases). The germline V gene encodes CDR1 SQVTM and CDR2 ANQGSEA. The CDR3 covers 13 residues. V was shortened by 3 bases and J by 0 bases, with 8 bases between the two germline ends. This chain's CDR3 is CSVETGTNYGYTF. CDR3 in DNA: TGCAGCGTTGAGACAGGCACTAACTATGGCTACACCTTC. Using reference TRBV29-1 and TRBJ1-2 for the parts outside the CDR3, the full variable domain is SAVISQKPSRDICQRGTSLTIQCQVDSQVTMMFWYRQQPGQSLTLIATANQGSEATYESGFVIDKFPISRPNLTFSTLTVSNMSPEDSSIYLCSVETGTNYGYTFGSGTRLTVV.

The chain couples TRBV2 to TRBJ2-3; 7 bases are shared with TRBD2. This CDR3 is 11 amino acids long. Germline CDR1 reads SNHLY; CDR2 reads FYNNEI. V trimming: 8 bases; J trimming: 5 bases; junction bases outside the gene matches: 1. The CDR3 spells CASGRGDTQYF. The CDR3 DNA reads TGTGCCAGCGGGAGGGGAGATACGCAGTATTTT.

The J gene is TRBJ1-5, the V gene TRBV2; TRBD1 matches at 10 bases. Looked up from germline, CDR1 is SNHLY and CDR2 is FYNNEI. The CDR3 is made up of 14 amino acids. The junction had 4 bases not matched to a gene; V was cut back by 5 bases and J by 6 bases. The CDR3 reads CASSRQGASQPQHF. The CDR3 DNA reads TGTGCCAGCAGTAGACAGGGGGCAAGTCAGCCCCAGCATTTT.

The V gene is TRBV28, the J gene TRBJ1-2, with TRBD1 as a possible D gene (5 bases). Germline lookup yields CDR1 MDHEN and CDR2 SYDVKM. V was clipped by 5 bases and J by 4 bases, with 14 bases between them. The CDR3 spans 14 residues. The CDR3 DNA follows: TGTGCCAGCAGTATGAGTGGGGGGGGCTATGGCTACACCTTC. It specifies CASSMSGGGYGYTF.

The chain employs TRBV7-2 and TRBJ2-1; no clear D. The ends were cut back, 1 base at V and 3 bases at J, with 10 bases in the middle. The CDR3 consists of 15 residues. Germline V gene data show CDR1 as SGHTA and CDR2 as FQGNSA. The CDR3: CASSLDVADYNEQFF. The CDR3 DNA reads TGTGCCAGCAGCTTAGATGTAGCTGACTACAATGAGCAGTTCTTC.

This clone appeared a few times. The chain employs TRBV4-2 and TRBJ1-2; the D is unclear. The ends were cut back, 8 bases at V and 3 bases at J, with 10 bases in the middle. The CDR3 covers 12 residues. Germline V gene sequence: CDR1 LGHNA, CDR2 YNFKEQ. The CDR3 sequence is CASHGGDYGYTF. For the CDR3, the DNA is TGTGCCAGCCACGGAGGAGACTATGGCTACACCTTC.

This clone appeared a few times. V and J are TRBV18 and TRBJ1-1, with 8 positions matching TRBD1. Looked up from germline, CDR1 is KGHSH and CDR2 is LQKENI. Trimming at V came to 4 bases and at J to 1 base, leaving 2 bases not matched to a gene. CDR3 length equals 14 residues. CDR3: CASSLGTGNTEAFF. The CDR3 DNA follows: TGTGCCAGCTCACTTGGGACAGGGAACACTGAAGCTTTCTTT.

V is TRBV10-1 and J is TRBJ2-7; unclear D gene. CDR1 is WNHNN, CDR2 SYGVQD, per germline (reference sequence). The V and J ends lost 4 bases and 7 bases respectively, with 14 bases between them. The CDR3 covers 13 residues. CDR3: CASSGAPAGEQYF. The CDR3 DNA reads TGCGCCAGCAGTGGGGCCCCAGCCGGTGAGCAGTACTTC.

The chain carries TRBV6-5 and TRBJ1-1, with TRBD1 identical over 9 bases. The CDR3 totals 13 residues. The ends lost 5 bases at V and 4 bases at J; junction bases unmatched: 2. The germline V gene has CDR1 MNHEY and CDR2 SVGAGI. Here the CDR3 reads CASSMTGGTEAFF. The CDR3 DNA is TGTGCCAGCAGTATGACAGGGGGCACTGAAGCTTTCTTT.

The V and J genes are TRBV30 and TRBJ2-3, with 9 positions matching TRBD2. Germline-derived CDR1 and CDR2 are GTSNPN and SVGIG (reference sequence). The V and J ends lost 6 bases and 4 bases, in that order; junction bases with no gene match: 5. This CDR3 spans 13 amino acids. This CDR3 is CACSGSVSDTQYF. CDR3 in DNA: TGTGCCTGTAGCGGGAGTGTCTCAGATACGCAGTATTTT.

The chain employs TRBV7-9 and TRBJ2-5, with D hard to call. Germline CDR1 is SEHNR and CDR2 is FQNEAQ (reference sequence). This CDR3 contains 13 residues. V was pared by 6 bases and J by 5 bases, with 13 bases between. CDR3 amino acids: CASRKPLGETQYF. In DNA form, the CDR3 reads TGTGCCAGCAGAAAACCCCTCGGGGAGACCCAGTACTTC.

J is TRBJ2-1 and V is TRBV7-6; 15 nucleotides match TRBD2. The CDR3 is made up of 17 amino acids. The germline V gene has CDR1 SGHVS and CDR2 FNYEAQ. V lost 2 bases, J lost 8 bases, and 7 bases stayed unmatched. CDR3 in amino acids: CASSLSRTSGRADEQFF. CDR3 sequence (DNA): TGTGCCAGCAGCTTATCCCGGACTAGCGGGAGGGCCGATGAGCAGTTCTTC.

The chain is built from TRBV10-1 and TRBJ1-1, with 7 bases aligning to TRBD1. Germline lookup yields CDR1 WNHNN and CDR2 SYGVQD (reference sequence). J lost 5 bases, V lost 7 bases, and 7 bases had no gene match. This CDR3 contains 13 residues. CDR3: CASMDYRGTEAFF. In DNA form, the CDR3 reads TGCGCCAGCATGGACTACAGGGGAACTGAAGCTTTCTTT.

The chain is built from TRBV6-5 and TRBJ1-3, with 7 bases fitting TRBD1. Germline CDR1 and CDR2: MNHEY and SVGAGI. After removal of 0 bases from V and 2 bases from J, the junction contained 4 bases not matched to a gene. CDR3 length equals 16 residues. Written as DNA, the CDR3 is TGTGCCAGCAGTTACTCGAACCAGGGGGCTGGAAACACCATATATTTT. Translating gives CASSYSNQGAGNTIYF.

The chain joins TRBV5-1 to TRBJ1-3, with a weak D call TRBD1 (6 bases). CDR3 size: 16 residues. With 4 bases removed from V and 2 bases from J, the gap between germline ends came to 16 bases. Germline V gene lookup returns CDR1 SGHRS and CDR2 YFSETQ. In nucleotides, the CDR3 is TGCGCCAGCAGCCCGGACGGACAGCAGCCTGGAAACACCATATATTTT. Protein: CASSPDGQQPGNTIYF.

In nucleotides, the CDR3 is TGTGCCAGCAGCTCTAAAAACAGGGGCGCGAGGGAGAAAGCTGAAGCTTTCTTT. Translating it yields CASSSKNRGAREKAEAFF. The chain combines TRBV11-3 with TRBJ1-1; 7 bases agree with TRBD1. There are 18 residues in the CDR3. Germline trimming cut 4 bases from V and 6 bases from J; bases unmatched to any gene: 20. CDR1 and CDR2 (germline): SGHNT, YENEEA.